This T cell receptor (beta chain) is from a study of B cell selection in AIRE deficiency. Notes on this clone: What it recognizes is unknown.

V lost 8 bases, J lost 4 bases, and 9 bases stayed unmatched. Per germline, CDR1 GTSNPN and CDR2 SVGIG (reference sequence). CDR3 size: 14 residues. CD4+CD127+ cells were sorted as the conventional CD4 T cells. Points from the study as a whole: Shared Treg sequences were biased toward short CDR3s with few non-templated nucleotide insertions.

Sequencing used immunoSEQ multiplex PCR; TCRdb keeps in-frame clones, though not all of them. The top ten hold around 0.3% of the sample, which has 20,000 to 25,000 clones, around 97% seen once. The sequenced material came from conventional CD4+ T cells sorted from PBMCs. The rearrangement links TRBV30 to TRBJ1-3; 9 bases line up with TRBD1. The sequence was obtained from a human donor with AIRE deficiency. In nucleotides, the CDR3 is TGTGCCCGATTGGGACAGGGAAAGGGAAACACCATATATTTT. Protein: CARLGQGKGNTIYF.